These T cell receptor beta chains were read from a single sample in a study of cytomegalovirus exposure and HLA in healthy donors. The table came from immunoSEQ multiplex PCR; TCRdb's copy has only in-frame clones and leaves some out. The sample has 100,000 to 150,000 clones, 80% seen once; the top ten hold about 9.2%. The sample taken for sequencing was PBMCs. The source of these receptors is a young man in good health and CMV-seropositive. Both conserved end residues are part of each CDR3. The D gene is left open where the match is weak. Size values are once, few and many counts, or a class for expanded clones, and some rows have none.

>NA|NA|TRBJ1-1|TRBV6-5
CASSYYPPGARVEAFF
TGTGCCAGCAGTTACTATCCCCCAGGGGCTAGGGTTGAAGCTTTCTTT
>NA|NA|TRBJ2-3|TRBV5-1
CASRATDTQYF
TGCGCCAGCAGGGCCACAGATACGCAGTATTTT
>TRBD2|NA|TRBJ2-6|TRBV2
CASRASGVISGANGLTF
TGTGCCAGCAGAGCTAGCGGGGTTATCTCTGGGGCCAACGGCCTGACTTTC
>TRBD1|NA|TRBJ2-3|TRBV6-5
CASSFTGEDTQYF
TGTGCCAGCAGTTTTACAGGGGAGGATACGCAGTATTTT
>NA|NA|TRBJ1-1|TRBV15
CATSREILREAFF
TGTGCCACCAGCAGAGAAATCCTGCGTGAAGCTTTCTTT
>TRBD1|once|TRBJ2-1|TRBV10-3
CASTDRARSYNEQFF
TGTGCCAGTACCGACAGGGCCCGCTCCTACAATGAGCAGTTCTTC
>TRBD2|NA|TRBJ2-7|TRBV6-1
CASMGREPSYEQYF
TGTGCCAGCATGGGGAGGGAACCCTCCTACGAGCAGTACTTC
>TRBD1|NA|TRBJ2-4|TRBV2
CASRGTGVYIQYF
TGTGCCAGCAGGGGGACAGGGGTATACATTCAGTACTTC
>TRBD1|NA|TRBJ2-7|TRBV29-1
CSVRDRGDSYEQYF
TGCAGCGTGAGGGACAGGGGGGATTCCTACGAGCAGTACTTC
>TRBD2|NA|TRBJ2-5|TRBV15
CATSGGQETQYF
TGTGCCACCTCGGGGGGCCAAGAGACCCAGTACTTC
>NA|NA|TRBJ1-2|TRBV7-2
CASSLGAGSNGYTF
TGTGCCAGCAGCTTAGGCGCAGGGTCGAACGGCTACACCTTC
>NA|once|TRBJ2-1|TRBV7-3
CASSLSLYNEQFF
TGTGCCAGCAGCTTATCTCTTTACAATGAGCAGTTCTTC
>NA|NA|TRBJ2-7|TRBV19
CASSIEAGAISEQYF
TGTGCCAGTAGTATAGAGGCGGGGGCGATCTCCGAGCAGTACTTC
>NA|NA|TRBJ2-7|TRBV10-2
CASSAPSSYEQYF
TGCGCCAGCAGTGCCCCGAGCTCCTACGAGCAGTACTTC
>TRBD2|NA|TRBJ2-3|TRBV5-1
CASSWGLAGQDTQYF
TGCGCCAGCAGCTGGGGACTAGCGGGGCAAGATACGCAGTATTTT
>TRBD1|few|TRBJ2-7|TRBV5-1
CASSSRQGPQGEQYF
TGCGCCAGCAGTTCCCGACAGGGCCCCCAGGGCGAGCAGTACTTC